This T cell receptor beta chain was sequenced for a study of T-cell memory formation after mild COVID-19. Study as a whole: TCR clusters were mostly donor specific.

The ends were cut back, 1 base at V and 9 bases at J, with 12 bases in the middle. CDR1 and CDR2 (germline): LGHNA, YNFKEQ. The CDR3 has 13 amino acids. Each CDR3 protein gets one entry after TCRdb re-called the 5' RACE reads with MiXCR. The table shows fewer than 600,000 distinct CDR3 sequences, with roughly a fifth occurring only once. This clonotype came up a few times. The chain employs TRBV4-2 and TRBJ1-2; D might be TRBD1 (5 bases). The sequence was obtained from an adult woman who had mild COVID-19 (a few samples of this study predate the infection). Cell type and time point are not known. The specimen sequenced was PBMCs or a T cell subset sorted from them (not recorded which). The CDR3, as DNA: TGTGCCAGCAGCCAAGCTCTGGGGGTTAGCTACACCTTC. Amino acid sequence: CASSQALGVSYTF.